The present entry profiles one TCR beta chain with its context. This specimen comes from a study of cytomegalovirus exposure and HLA in healthy donors. Study-wide context: Drawn from HLA-typed donors, tens of millions of unique TCRs were held in an early data release.

The CDR3 runs 15 residues. In germline, CDR1 is LNHDA, CDR2 SQIVND (reference sequence). Unmatched junction bases numbered 7, after V lost 7 bases and J lost 2 bases. PCR employed 60 Vbeta and 13 Jbeta primers. The assay was immunoSEQ multiplex PCR, and TCRdb's table has in-frame clones only and misses some. The repertoire holds roughly 130,000 clones, with around 85% as singletons. The TCR originated in a boy aged 10-17 years in good health and CMV-seronegative. J is TRBJ2-4 and V is TRBV19; 8 bases are shared with TRBD2. The sample taken for sequencing was PBMCs. This CDR3 is CASTIAGLTKNIQYF. CDR3 DNA sequence: TGTGCCAGTACCATAGCGGGATTAACCAAAAACATTCAGTACTTC.